The rows below give T cell receptor beta chains drawn from one sample of a study of blood T cell repertoires in COVID-19. Assay: immunoSEQ multiplex PCR; the TCRdb copy retains only in-frame clones and omits some. The sample has about 75,000 clones; 80% to 95% are singletons. The sequenced sample consisted of peripheral blood. The receptors originated from a human donor in a cohort sampled during active COVID-19. Each CDR3 is given with its conserved first and last residue. Each record gives: J gene, V gene, CDR3 protein.

j_gene: TRBJ1-1
v_gene: TRBV28
CDR3aa: CASSPYTWSEAFF

j_gene: TRBJ1-6
v_gene: TRBV28
CDR3aa: CASSLGPLGGNSPLHF

j_gene: TRBJ2-7
v_gene: TRBV3-1/TRBV3-2
CDR3aa: CASRQGSYEQYF

j_gene: TRBJ2-3
v_gene: TRBV12-3/TRBV12-4
CDR3aa: CASRAFEADTQYF

j_gene: TRBJ1-2
v_gene: TRBV28
CDR3aa: CASSTGHSYGYTF

j_gene: TRBJ2-1
v_gene: TRBV2
CDR3aa: CASSLLDGGNNEQFF

j_gene: TRBJ1-2
v_gene: TRBV24-1
CDR3aa: CATIDRDAYTF

j_gene: TRBJ1-1
v_gene: TRBV7-2
CDR3aa: CASSRSIGTEAFF

j_gene: TRBJ1-2
v_gene: TRBV27
CDR3aa: CASSSSGKLGGYTF

j_gene: TRBJ1-5
v_gene: TRBV7-2
CDR3aa: CASSPPGGGGSNQPQHF